This T cell receptor beta chain was sequenced during a study of T-cell memory formation after mild COVID-19. Study-level information: TCR clusters largely stayed donor specific.

For this clonotype: The antigen remains undetermined.

Libraries for TCRalpha and TCRbeta carried sample barcodes and unique molecular identifiers via 5'RACE. TCRdb re-derived calls from the 5' RACE reads in MiXCR, one entry per CDR3 protein. The sample consists of 350,000 to 500,000 distinct CDR3 sequences, 20% of them appearing once. Notes on the study in general: In pre-infection memory, a portion of responding clones appeared, which suggested that cross-reactive memory joined.

The receptor's source is an adult woman who had mild COVID-19 (a few samples of this study predate the infection). Cell type and time point are not known. Source material: PBMCs or a T cell subset sorted from them (not recorded which).

The DNA of the CDR3 is TGTGCCAGCAGCTTAAGTGGGCATGAGCAGTTCTTC. Translation: CASSLSGHEQFF. This chain links TRBV7-6 with TRBJ2-1; D gene uncertain. CDR3 size: 12 residues. The ends were cut back, 2 bases at V and 8 bases at J, with 7 bases in the middle. CDR1 is SGHVS, CDR2 FNYEAQ, per germline.